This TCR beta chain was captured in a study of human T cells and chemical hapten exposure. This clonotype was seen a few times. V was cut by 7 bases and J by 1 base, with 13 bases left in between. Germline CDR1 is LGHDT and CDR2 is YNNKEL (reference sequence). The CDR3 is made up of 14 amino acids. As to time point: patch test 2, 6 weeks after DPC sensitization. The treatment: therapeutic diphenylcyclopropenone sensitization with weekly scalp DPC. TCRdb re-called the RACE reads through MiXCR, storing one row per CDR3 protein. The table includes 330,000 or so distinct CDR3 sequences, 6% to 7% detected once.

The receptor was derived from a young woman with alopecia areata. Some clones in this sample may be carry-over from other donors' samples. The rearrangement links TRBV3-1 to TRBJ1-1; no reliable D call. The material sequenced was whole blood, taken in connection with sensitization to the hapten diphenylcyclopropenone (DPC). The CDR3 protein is CASTPLQWNTEAFF. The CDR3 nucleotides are TGTGCCAGCACCCCACTACAGTGGAACACTGAAGCTTTCTTT.